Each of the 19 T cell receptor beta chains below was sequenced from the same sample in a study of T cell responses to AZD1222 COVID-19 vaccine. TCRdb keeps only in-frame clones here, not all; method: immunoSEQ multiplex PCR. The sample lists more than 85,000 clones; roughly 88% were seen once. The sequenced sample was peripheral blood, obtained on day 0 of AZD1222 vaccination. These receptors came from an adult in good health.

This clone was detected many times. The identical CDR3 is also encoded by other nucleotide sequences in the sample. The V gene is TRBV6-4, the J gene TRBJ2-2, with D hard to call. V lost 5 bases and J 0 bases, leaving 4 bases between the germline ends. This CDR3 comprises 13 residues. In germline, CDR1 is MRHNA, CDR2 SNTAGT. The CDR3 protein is CASSLANTGELFF. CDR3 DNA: TGTGCCAGCAGTCTGGCGAACACCGGGGAGCTGTTTTTT.

The CDR3 region is CASSPGVVGELFF. CDR3 sequence (DNA): TGTGCCAGTAGTCCGGGGGTGGTTGGGGAGCTGTTTTTT. The genes are TRBV19 and TRBJ2-2, with a weak D call TRBD2 (6 bases). The germline gives CDR1 LNHDA, CDR2 SQIVND (reference sequence). This CDR3 comprises 13 residues. V lost 5 bases and J lost 8, with 12 bases in between.

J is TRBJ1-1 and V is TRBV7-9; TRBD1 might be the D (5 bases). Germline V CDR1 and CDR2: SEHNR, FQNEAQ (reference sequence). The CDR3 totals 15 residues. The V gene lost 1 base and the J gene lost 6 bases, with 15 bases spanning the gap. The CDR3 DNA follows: TGTGCCAGCAGCTTAGGTAGGGCGGGGGATCCTGAAGCTTTCTTT. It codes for CASSLGRAGDPEAFF.

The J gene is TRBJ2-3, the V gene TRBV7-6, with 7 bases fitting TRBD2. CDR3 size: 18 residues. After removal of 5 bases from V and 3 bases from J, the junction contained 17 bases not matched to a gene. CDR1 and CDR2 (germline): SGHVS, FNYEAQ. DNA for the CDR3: TGTGCCAGCAGCCCAGGAGCTCATCTTGGGAGGGCGACAGATACGCAGTATTTT. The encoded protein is CASSPGAHLGRATDTQYF.

The CDR3 protein is CASSDVASGSSYNEQFF. CDR3 DNA sequence: TGCGCCAGCAGTGACGTTGCTAGCGGGTCCTCCTACAATGAGCAGTTCTTC. The chain links TRBV10-2 to TRBJ2-1; 8 bases fit TRBD2. The V gene's germline CDR1 is WSHSY and CDR2 SAAADI. J was trimmed by 0 bases and V by 3 bases; bases with no gene match: 7. This CDR3 region has 17 residues.

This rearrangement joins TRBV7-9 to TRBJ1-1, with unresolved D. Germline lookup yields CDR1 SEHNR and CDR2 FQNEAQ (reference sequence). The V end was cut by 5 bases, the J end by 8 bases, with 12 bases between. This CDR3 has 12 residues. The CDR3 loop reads CASSPAPREAFF. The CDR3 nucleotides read TGTGCCAGCAGCCCAGCCCCCAGAGAAGCTTTCTTT.

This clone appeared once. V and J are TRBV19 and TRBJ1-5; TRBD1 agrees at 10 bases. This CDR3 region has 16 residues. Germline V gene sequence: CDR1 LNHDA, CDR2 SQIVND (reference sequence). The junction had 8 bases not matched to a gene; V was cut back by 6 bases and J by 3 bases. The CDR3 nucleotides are TGTGCCAGTAGGGGGGACAGGGGACGATACAATCAGCCCCAGCATTTT. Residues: CASRGDRGRYNQPQHF.

The CDR3 loop reads CASSLGNSPLHF. The CDR3 nucleotides read TGTGCCAGCAGCTTAGGGAATTCACCCCTCCACTTT. V is TRBV7-2 and J is TRBJ1-6; D is uncertain. The CDR3 covers 12 residues. V was trimmed by 1 base and J by 7 bases, leaving 2 bases between them. The germline V gene encodes CDR1 SGHTA and CDR2 FQGNSA.

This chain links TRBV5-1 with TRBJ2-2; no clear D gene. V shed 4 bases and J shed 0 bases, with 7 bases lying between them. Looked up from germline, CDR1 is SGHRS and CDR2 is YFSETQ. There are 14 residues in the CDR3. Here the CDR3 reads CASSEDPNTGELFF. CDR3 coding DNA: TGCGCCAGCAGCGAGGACCCGAACACCGGGGAGCTGTTTTTT.

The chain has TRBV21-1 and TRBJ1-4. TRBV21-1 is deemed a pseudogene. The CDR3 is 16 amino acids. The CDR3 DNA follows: TGTGCCAGCAGCACCCTTGAGGCCGCAACTAATGAAAAACTGTTTTTT. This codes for CASSTLEAATNEKLFF.

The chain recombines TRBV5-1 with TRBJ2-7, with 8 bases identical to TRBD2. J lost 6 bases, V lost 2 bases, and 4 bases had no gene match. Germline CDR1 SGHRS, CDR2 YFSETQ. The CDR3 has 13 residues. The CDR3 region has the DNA TGCGCCAGCAGCTTTGGGACTAGTAGCGAGCAGTACTTC. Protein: CASSFGTSSEQYF.

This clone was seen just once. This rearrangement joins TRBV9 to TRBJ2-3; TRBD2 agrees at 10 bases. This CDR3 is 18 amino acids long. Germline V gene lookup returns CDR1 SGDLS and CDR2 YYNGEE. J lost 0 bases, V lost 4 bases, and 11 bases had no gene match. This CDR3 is CASSQGLAHVTSTDTQYF. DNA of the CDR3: TGTGCCAGCAGCCAGGGACTAGCGCACGTAACTAGCACAGATACGCAGTATTTT.

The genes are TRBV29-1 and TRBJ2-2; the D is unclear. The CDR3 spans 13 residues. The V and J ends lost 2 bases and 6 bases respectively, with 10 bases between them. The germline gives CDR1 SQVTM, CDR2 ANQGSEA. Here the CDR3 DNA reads TGCAGCGTTGAAAAAGGACCCCCCGGGGAGCTGTTTTTT. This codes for CSVEKGPPGELFF.

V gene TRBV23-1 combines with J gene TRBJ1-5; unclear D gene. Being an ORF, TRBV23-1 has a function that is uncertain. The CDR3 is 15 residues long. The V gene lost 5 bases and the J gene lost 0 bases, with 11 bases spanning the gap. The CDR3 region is CASSRLGSSNQPQHF. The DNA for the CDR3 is TGCGCCAGCAGTAGGCTGGGTAGTAGCAATCAGCCCCAGCATTTT.

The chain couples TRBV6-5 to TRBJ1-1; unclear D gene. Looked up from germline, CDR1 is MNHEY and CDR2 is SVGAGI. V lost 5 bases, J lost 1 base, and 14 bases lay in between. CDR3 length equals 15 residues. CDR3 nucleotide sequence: TGTGCCAGCAGTCCCCGGGCGGCAAGGAACACTGAAGCTTTCTTT. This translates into CASSPRAARNTEAFF.

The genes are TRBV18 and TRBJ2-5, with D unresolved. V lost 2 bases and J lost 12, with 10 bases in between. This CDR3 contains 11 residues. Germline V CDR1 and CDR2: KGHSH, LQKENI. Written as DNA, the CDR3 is TGTGCCAGCTCACCAGGTGGCCTCGAGTACTTC. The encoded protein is CASSPGGLEYF.

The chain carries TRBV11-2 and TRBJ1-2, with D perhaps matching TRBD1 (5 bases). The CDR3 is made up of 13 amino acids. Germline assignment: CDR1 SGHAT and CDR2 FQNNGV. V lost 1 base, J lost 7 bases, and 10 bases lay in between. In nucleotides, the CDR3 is TGTGCCAGCAGCTTAGGGCAGGGATCTGGCTACACCTTC. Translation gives CASSLGQGSGYTF.

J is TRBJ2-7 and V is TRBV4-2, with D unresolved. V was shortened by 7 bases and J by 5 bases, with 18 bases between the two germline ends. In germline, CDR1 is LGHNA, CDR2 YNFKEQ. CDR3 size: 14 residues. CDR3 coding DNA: TGTGCCAGCATCGACCGGGTGGTCGCGGACGAGCAGTACTTC. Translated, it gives CASIDRVVADEQYF.

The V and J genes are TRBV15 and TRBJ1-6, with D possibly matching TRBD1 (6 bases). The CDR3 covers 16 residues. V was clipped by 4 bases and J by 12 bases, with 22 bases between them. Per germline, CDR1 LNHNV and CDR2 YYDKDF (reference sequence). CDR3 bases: TGTGCCACCAGCATAGATGCGAGCCGAAGGGGGGAACCCCTCCACTTT. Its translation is CATSIDASRRGEPLHF.